This T cell receptor (beta chain) was captured by sequencing in a study of CD8+ T cells in alopecia areata. Remarks on this clone: At one end, the junction sequence differs from germline, possibly due to a read error.

RNA extraction was followed by reverse transcription into cDNA, which acted as the sequencing template. Sequenced by immunoSEQ multiplex PCR; TCRdb stores in-frame clones only, minus some. The sample records hundreds of thousands of clones, roughly 69% being singletons. CDR1 DFQATT and CDR2 SNEGSKA come from the germline V gene (reference sequence). The length of the CDR3 is 11 residues. The sequence came from a human donor with alopecia areata. The V and J genes are TRBV20-1 and TRBJ2-4; 16 bases agree with TRBD2. The specimen was CD4+ T cells sorted from blood, collected at week 0. CDR3 sequence: CSAPGTSGGVF. The CDR3 nucleotides read TGCAGTGCCCCAGGGACTAGCGGGGGGGTCTTC.